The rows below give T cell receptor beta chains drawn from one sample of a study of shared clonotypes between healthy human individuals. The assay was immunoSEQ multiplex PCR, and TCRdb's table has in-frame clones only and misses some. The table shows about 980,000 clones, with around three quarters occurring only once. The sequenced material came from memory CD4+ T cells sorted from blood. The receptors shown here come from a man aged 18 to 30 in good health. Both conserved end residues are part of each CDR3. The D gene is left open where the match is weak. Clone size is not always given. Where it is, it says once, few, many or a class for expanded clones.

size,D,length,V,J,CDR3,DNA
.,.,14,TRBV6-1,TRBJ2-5,CASTLTRGRETQYF,TGTGCCAGCACTCTCACAAGGGGGAGGGAGACCCAGTACTTC
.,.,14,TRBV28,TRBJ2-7,CASSLLASAYEQYF,TGTGCCAGCAGTTTACTGGCCTCTGCCTACGAGCAGTACTTC
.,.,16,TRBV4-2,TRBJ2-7,CASSQVSTGTLYEQYF,TGTGCCAGCAGCCAAGTTTCCACCGGGACACTCTACGAGCAGTACTTC
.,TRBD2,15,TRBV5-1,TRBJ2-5,CASSLGGLAGETQYF,TGCGCCAGCAGCTTGGGAGGACTAGCTGGGGAGACCCAGTACTTC
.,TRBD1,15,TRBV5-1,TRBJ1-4,CASSLGTGLNEKLFF,TGCGCCAGCAGCTTGGGGACAGGGCTTAATGAAAAACTGTTTTTT
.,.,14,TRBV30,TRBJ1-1,CAWRMGMGIEKAFF,TGTGCCTGGAGGATGGGAATGGGAATTGAAAAGGCTTTCTTT
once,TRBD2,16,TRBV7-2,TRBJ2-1,CASSFKAGLGHNEQFF,TGTGCCAGCAGCTTTAAGGCGGGACTAGGGCACAATGAGCAGTTCTTC
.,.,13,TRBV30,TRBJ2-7,CAWSPIGSYEQYF,TGTGCCTGGAGTCCGATTGGGTCCTACGAGCAGTACTTC
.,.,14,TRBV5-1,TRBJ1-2,CASSLGGRDYGYTF,TGCGCCAGCAGCTTGGGAGGGAGGGACTATGGCTACACCTTC
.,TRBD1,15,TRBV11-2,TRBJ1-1,CASSAPGQLNTEAFF,TGTGCCAGCAGCGCCCCGGGACAGCTGAACACTGAAGCTTTCTTT